The following is a T cell receptor (beta chain) sequence with its context. Antigen: not known. Germline values: CDR1 SNHLY, CDR2 FYNNEI. V trimming: 6 bases; J trimming: 8 bases; junction bases outside the gene matches: 10. This CDR3 has 15 residues. This entry belongs to a study of cytomegalovirus exposure and HLA in healthy donors. Regarding the study as a whole: The productive fraction for most TCR beta V segments was about 87% or about 30% in an earlier analysis. Researchers reportedly found TCR beta sequences accurately predicted most subjects' HLA-A and HLA-B alleles.

The primer mix had 60 Vbeta and 13 Jbeta primers. Data came from immunoSEQ multiplex PCR; TCRdb stores just in-frame clones and leaves some out. The sample has over 150,000 clones; about 65% are singletons. This chain connects TRBV2 to TRBJ2-2; 9 positions agree with TRBD2. The receptor was isolated from a woman under 30 in good health and CMV-seropositive. The sample taken for sequencing was PBMCs. CDR3 protein: CASSLGGRAPGELFF. The CDR3 DNA sequence: TGTGCCAGCAGCCTCGGCGGGAGGGCGCCAGGGGAGCTGTTTTTT.